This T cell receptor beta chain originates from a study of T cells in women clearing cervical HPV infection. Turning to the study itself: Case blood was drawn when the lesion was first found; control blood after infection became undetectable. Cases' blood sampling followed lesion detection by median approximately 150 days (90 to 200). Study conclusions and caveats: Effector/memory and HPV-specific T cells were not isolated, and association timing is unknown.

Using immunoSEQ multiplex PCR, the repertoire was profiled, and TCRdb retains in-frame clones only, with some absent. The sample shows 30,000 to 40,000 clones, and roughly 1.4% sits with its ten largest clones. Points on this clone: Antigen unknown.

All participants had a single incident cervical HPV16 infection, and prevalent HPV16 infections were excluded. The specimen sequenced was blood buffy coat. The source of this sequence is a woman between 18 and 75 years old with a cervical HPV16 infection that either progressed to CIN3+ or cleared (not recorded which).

CDR3 bases read: TGTGCCAGTAGTATTAGCAGAGTCTCCTACGAG. It specifies CASSISRVSYE. The whole CDR3 sequence is CASSISRVSYEQYF. The V call is TRBV19, the J call TRBJ2-7; D is undetermined. The read ends 3 residues before the CDR3 terminus; that terminus is restored from the germline J gene. V lost 3 bases and J lost 0, with 9 bases in between. The CDR3 length is 14 residues. Germline lookup yields CDR1 LNHDA and CDR2 SQIVND (reference sequence).